This T cell receptor beta chain originates from a study of Ad26.COV2.S vaccination and SARS-CoV-2 variants. About this clone: No antigen is known for it.

Using immunoSEQ multiplex PCR, the repertoire was profiled, and TCRdb retains in-frame clones only, with some absent. The data show 85,000 to 120,000 clones, 80% seen once. Study results and caveats: Considerable breadth of spike-specific CD8+ and CD4+ T cell responses has reportedly been documented following vaccination.

Germline V gene sequence: CDR1 SGHRS, CDR2 YFSETQ. There are 17 residues in the CDR3. V was shortened by 0 bases and J by 4 bases, with 16 bases between the two germline ends. The chain uses TRBV5-1 and TRBJ1-4, with D perhaps matching TRBD1 (6 bases). The sequences come from peripheral blood, collected after recovery from COVID-19. The source of this sequence is a human donor who had recovered from COVID-19. CDR3 sequence reads: CASSLARLGAINEKLFF. CDR3 DNA: TGCGCCAGCAGCTTGGCTCGCCTGGGGGCCATTAATGAAAAACTGTTTTTT.